This TCR beta chain was observed in a study of blood T cell repertoires in COVID-19. About the research overall: Specimens from acute and convalescent COVID-19 originated in the United States, Italy and Spain. T cells, B-cell-depleted T cells, or PBMCs supplied cDNA or gDNA.

From germline, CDR1 is MDHEN and CDR2 SYDVKM. The CDR3 contains 16 residues. Trimming pared 5 bases from V and 0 bases from J, leaving 14 bases between. In the authors' workflow: Counts of nucleated cells, estimated from reference gene primer amplification, were obtained. Sequencing used immunoSEQ multiplex PCR; TCRdb keeps in-frame clones, though not all of them. V, J and clone size are those of that table, while D and trimming were read from the DNA. The sample lists around 250,000 clones, approximately 87% seen once, with around 7.8% in the top ten. The sequenced material came from peripheral blood. V is TRBV28 and J is TRBJ2-1; no firm D call. This clonotype was obtained from a human donor in a cohort sampled during active COVID-19. CDR3 DNA sequence: TGTGCCAGCAGTACCCGCCCGCCGAGCTCCTACAATGAGCAGTTCTTC. It specifies CASSTRPPSSYNEQFF.